These T cell receptor beta chains were read from a single sample in a study of CD8+CD57+ T cells in acquired aplastic anemia. One entry per CDR3 protein, called by TCRdb with MiXCR from the reads. The sample carries 50,000 to 65,000 distinct CDR3 sequences, roughly 54% recorded once. Material: sorted CD4+, CD8+, or CD8+CD57+ T cells (not recorded which) from PBMCs. The source is a human donor in good health, serving as a control. CDR3s include the opening cysteine and the closing phenylalanine or tryptophan. A D gene is named only where the DNA matches it firmly. Size values are once, few and many counts, or a class for expanded clones, and some rows have none.

>TRBJ2-5|NA|TRBV7-3|NA
CASSLTVSLARDGLARETQYF
TGTGCCAGCAGCTTAACGGTCTCTCTCGCTAGAGATGGCCTAGCGAGAGAGACCCAGTACTTC
>TRBJ1-5|many|TRBV5-4|TRBD1
CASSFSLTGGWNQPQHF
TGTGCCAGCAGCTTTTCATTAACAGGGGGGTGGAATCAGCCCCAGCATTTT
>TRBJ1-2|few|TRBV19|NA
CASSTSTGNYGYTF
TGTGCCAGTAGCACATCCACAGGGAACTATGGCTACACCTTC
>TRBJ2-3|many|TRBV2|TRBD2
CASSEPNLAGGPGDTQYF
TGTGCCAGCAGTGAACCCAATCTAGCGGGAGGGCCGGGAGATACGCAGTATTTT
>TRBJ2-3|many|TRBV7-9|TRBD2
CASILTSARTDTQYF
TGTGCCAGCATTCTGACTAGCGCCCGCACAGATACGCAGTATTTT
>TRBJ1-5|many|TRBV20-1|TRBD1
CSARGTGGPSNQPQHF
TGCAGTGCTAGAGGAACAGGGGGCCCTAGCAATCAGCCCCAGCATTTT
>TRBJ2-7|once|TRBV10-2|NA
CASSESQSYEQNF
TGCGCCAGCAGTGAGTCACAGTCCTACGAGCAGAACTTC
>TRBJ2-7|NA|TRBV29-1|NA
CSVDTDSYEQYF
TGCAGCGTTGACACAGACTCCTACGAGCAGTACTTC
>TRBJ1-6|NA|TRBV25-1|NA
CASSEWQASGRNSPLHF
TGTGCCAGCAGTGAATGGCAGGCTTCGGGTAGAAATTCACCCCTCCACTTT
>TRBJ1-2|NA|TRBV19|NA
CASSRGDFWGYTF
TGTGCCAGTAGTAGGGGGGACTTCTGGGGCTACACCTTC
>TRBJ1-1|medium-sized|TRBV10-3|NA
CAISERTTGSAEAFF
TGTGCCATCAGTGAGCGCACCACAGGGTCCGCTGAAGCTTTCTTT
>TRBJ2-7|few|TRBV19|TRBD1
CASSIGQGSTYEQYF
TGTGCCAGTAGTATCGGACAGGGAAGCACCTACGAGCAGTACTTC
>TRBJ1-4|many|TRBV12-3/TRBV12-4|NA
CASRGGAGGEKLFF
TGTGCCAGCAGGGGTGGGGCCGGTGGTGAAAAACTGTTTTTT
>TRBJ2-5|NA|TRBV15|NA
CATSRGGGALIGTQYF
TGTGCCACCAGCAGAGGTGGAGGGGCCTTGATTGGGACCCAGTACTTC
>TRBJ1-1|NA|TRBV15|NA
CATSREAGVGEAFF
TGTGCCACCAGCAGAGAGGCAGGGGTGGGTGAAGCTTTCTTT
>TRBJ1-1|once|TRBV9|NA
CASSFTGTDTEAFF
TGTGCCAGCAGCTTCACCGGGACTGACACTGAAGCTTTCTTT
>TRBJ1-5|NA|TRBV19|TRBD1
CASSGQESNQPQHF
TGTGCCAGTAGTGGACAGGAAAGCAATCAGCCCCAGCATTTT
>TRBJ1-5|many|TRBV12-3/TRBV12-4|TRBD1
CASSPTGDGNQPQHF
TGTGCCAGCAGTCCGACAGGGGATGGGAATCAGCCCCAGCATTTT
>TRBJ2-3|NA|TRBV15|NA
CATSRDADTQYF
TGTGCCACCAGCAGAGATGCAGATACGCAGTATTTT
>TRBJ1-1|NA|TRBV6-5|TRBD1
CASSSQGREEAFF
TGTGCCAGCAGTTCACAGGGGAGGGAGGAAGCTTTCTTT
>TRBJ1-2|NA|TRBV2|TRBD1
CASSPAGTGYGYTF
TGTGCCAGCAGTCCCGCAGGGACAGGGTATGGCTACACCTTC
>TRBJ2-1|once|TRBV7-6|NA
CASSLGSVGTEQFF
TGTGCCAGCAGCTTAGGTAGTGTTGGGACAGAGCAGTTCTTC
>TRBJ1-2|many|TRBV30|NA
CAWGTPPGYGYTF
TGTGCCTGGGGAACCCCGCCGGGCTATGGCTACACCTTC
>TRBJ2-7|many|TRBV9|NA
CASSVDASYEQYF
TGTGCCAGCAGCGTAGATGCCAGCTACGAGCAGTACTTC
>TRBJ1-6|many|TRBV11-2|NA
CASSSQHGRNSPLHF
TGTGCCAGCAGCTCCCAGCACGGGAGGAACTCACCCCTCCACTTT
>TRBJ1-5|many|TRBV20-1|TRBD1
CSASGQGEQPQHF
TGCAGTGCTTCAGGACAGGGAGAACAGCCCCAGCATTTT
>TRBJ1-6|NA|TRBV27|NA
CASSLSEGGGTSPLHF
TGTGCCAGCAGCTTGTCGGAGGGCGGGGGTACTTCACCCCTCCACTTT
>TRBJ2-1|NA|TRBV7-9|NA
CASSLHMDGEQFF
TGTGCCAGCAGCTTACACATGGACGGGGAGCAGTTCTTC
>TRBJ2-6|NA|TRBV24-1|NA
CATSDSLSGANVLTF
TGTGCCACCAGTGACTCTCTCTCTGGGGCCAACGTCCTGACTTTC
>TRBJ1-5|NA|TRBV19|NA
CASSMGIGNQPQHF
TGTGCCAGTAGTATGGGCATCGGCAATCAGCCCCAGCATTTT
>TRBJ2-7|NA|TRBV2|NA
CASKRRPAYEQYF
TGTGCCAGCAAAAGGCGGCCGGCCTACGAGCAGTACTTC
>TRBJ2-3|NA|TRBV20-1|TRBD2
CSAWSGGRTDTQYF
TGCAGTGCTTGGAGCGGGGGGCGCACAGATACGCAGTATTTT
>TRBJ2-2|NA|TRBV19|TRBD1
CASSGWGTGLYGDAGELFF
TGTGCCAGTAGTGGGTGGGGGACAGGACTATACGGGGACGCCGGGGAGCTGTTTTTT
>TRBJ1-5|many|TRBV6-1|NA
CASSENGYNQPQHF
TGTGCCAGCAGTGAGAACGGTTACAATCAGCCCCAGCATTTT
>TRBJ2-7|NA|TRBV2|NA
CASSTGEGAYEQYF
TGTGCCAGCAGTACGGGGGAAGGTGCCTACGAGCAGTACTTC
>TRBJ2-7|few|TRBV24-1|TRBD1
CATSDTGAYEQYF
TGTGCCACCAGTGATACAGGGGCCTACGAGCAGTACTTC
>TRBJ1-2|NA|TRBV19|NA
CASSPAFPGYGYTF
TGTGCCAGTAGTCCAGCCTTCCCCGGCTATGGCTACACCTTC
>TRBJ2-5|NA|TRBV15|NA
CASSSPSETQYF
TGTGCCAGCAGTTCCCCCTCGGAGACCCAGTACTTC
>TRBJ1-6|NA|TRBV5-4|NA
CASSLGTGNSPLHF
TGTGCCAGCAGCTTGGGGACTGGGAATTCACCCCTCCACTTT
>TRBJ1-2|many|TRBV6-5|NA
CASSYSPPDNYGYTF
TGTGCCAGCAGTTACTCCCCCCCAGATAACTATGGCTACACCTTC
>TRBJ1-1|medium-sized|TRBV25-1|NA
CAQYKQGNTEAFF
TGTGCCCAATATAAACAGGGGAACACTGAAGCTTTCTTT
>TRBJ2-2|NA|TRBV25-1|TRBD1
CATPGGTATGELFF
TGTGCCACACCAGGGGGAACTGCCACCGGGGAGCTGTTTTTT
>TRBJ1-1|many|TRBV20-1|NA
CSARPQQLMNTEAFF
TGCAGTGCTAGACCGCAACAGTTAATGAACACTGAAGCTTTCTTT
>TRBJ2-7|NA|TRBV2|TRBD1
CASSVGTGTFYEQYF
TGTGCCAGCAGTGTCGGGACAGGAACCTTCTACGAGCAGTACTTC
>TRBJ1-2|many|TRBV9|TRBD1
CASSRQGKNYGYTF
TGTGCCAGCAGCCGACAGGGAAAGAACTATGGCTACACCTTC
>TRBJ1-2|NA|TRBV25-1|TRBD1
CATSDFTDRAF
TGTGCCACCAGTGATTTCACGGACAGGGCCTTC
>TRBJ2-7|once|TRBV2|TRBD1
CASSGDRVEQYF
TGTGCCAGCAGTGGGGACAGGGTCGAGCAGTACTTC
>TRBJ1-6|NA|TRBV6-1|NA
CASSPSPRKNNSPLHF
TGTGCCAGCAGTCCCAGCCCGAGGAAGAATAATTCACCCCTCCACTTT
>TRBJ1-2|many|TRBV11-2|NA
CASSSSGSRFSYGYTF
TGTGCCAGCAGCTCAAGTGGCAGCCGGTTTAGCTATGGCTACACCTTC
>TRBJ2-6|few|TRBV19|NA
CASSIDPVGLGANVLTF
TGCGCCAGTAGTATAGATCCTGTGGGCCTCGGGGCCAACGTCCTGACTTTC
>TRBJ1-1|many|TRBV7-8|TRBD1
CASSLGDRAGTEAFF
TGTGCCAGCAGCTTAGGGGACAGGGCGGGAACTGAAGCTTTCTTT
>TRBJ1-6|NA|TRBV19|NA
CASSLSGTNSPLHF
TGTGCCAGTAGTCTCAGCGGGACAAATTCACCCCTCCACTTT
>TRBJ2-7|NA|TRBV11-2|TRBD1
CASSFTRDRAYEQYF
TGTGCCAGCAGCTTTACCCGGGACAGAGCCTACGAGCAGTACTTC
>TRBJ2-7|many|TRBV29-1|TRBD1
CSVAGTGIFYEQYF
TGCAGCGTGGCCGGGACAGGGATCTTCTACGAGCAGTACTTC
>TRBJ1-1|NA|TRBV2|NA
CATGQPNTEAFF
TGTGCCACAGGACAGCCGAACACTGAAGCTTTCTTT
>TRBJ2-7|NA|TRBV29-1|TRBD1
CSVARDRAYEQYF
TGCAGCGTGGCTCGGGACAGGGCCTACGAGCAGTACTTC
>TRBJ1-1|NA|TRBV24-1|NA
CATSARSTGTEAFF
TGCGCCACCAGTGCCCGCTCGACAGGAACCGAAGCTTTCTTT
>TRBJ2-7|NA|TRBV4-1|NA
CASSQDMGFDEQCF
TGCGCCAGCAGCCAAGATATGGGTTTCGACGAGCAGTGCTTC
>TRBJ2-7|NA|TRBV7-2|NA
CASSLAGHEQYF
TGTGCCAGCAGCTTAGCAGGCCACGAGCAGTACTTC
>TRBJ2-3|many|TRBV7-3|TRBD1
CASSQDRMSTDTQYF
TGTGCCAGCAGCCAGGACAGGATGAGCACAGATACGCAGTATTTT